What follows are 14 T cell receptor beta chains derived from one specimen sequenced in a study of blood T cells in healthy people across ages. Alongside a J-beta primer mix, a sample-barcoded 5' primer served in a second PCR lasting about 7 to 12 cycles. TCRdb independently ran MiXCR on the 5' RACE reads; one entry per CDR3 protein. The repertoire consists of approximately 290,000 distinct CDR3 sequences, with less than 30% occurring once and the leading ten covering about 30%. The sequenced sample was blood. The receptors stem from a woman aged 65 to 85 in good health.

This clonotype was counted ten times or more. The chain combines TRBV20-1 with TRBJ2-3, with 8 bases that match TRBD2. The CDR3 extends over 15 amino acids. Germline V CDR1 and CDR2: DFQATT, SNEGSKA (reference sequence). J gave up 0 bases and V 5 bases, and 7 bases lay outside the gene matches. The CDR3 DNA sequence: TGCAGTGCTCGACCAGCTAGCGGGAGCACAGATACGCAGTATTTT. Residues: CSARPASGSTDTQYF.

The gene calls are TRBV18 and TRBJ2-5, with D unresolved. Trimming pared 1 base from V and 11 bases from J, leaving 17 bases between. The CDR3 is made up of 14 amino acids. Germline CDR1 is KGHSH and CDR2 is LQKENI. CDR3 residues: CASSPRIAFYEQYF. CDR3 nucleotide sequence: TGTGCCAGCTCACCACGGATAGCCTTCTATGAGCAGTACTTC.

Many counts were recorded for this clonotype. V usage is TRBV14 and J usage is TRBJ2-5; no reliable D call. V dropped 5 bases and J dropped 7 bases, with 20 bases sitting between them. This CDR3 is 15 amino acids long. The V gene's germline CDR1 is SGHDN and CDR2 FVKESK. The CDR3 region has the DNA TGTGCCAGCAGCTACCATGGCGGTCGAAGCGCGACCCAGTACTTC. Translation: CASSYHGGRSATQYF.

The chain is built from TRBV20-1 and TRBJ2-3; 13 bases agree with TRBD2. The CDR3 length is 15 residues. The V segment lost 4 bases and the J segment 4 bases; nucleotides outside the gene matches: 5. Germline values: CDR1 DFQATT, CDR2 SNEGSKA (reference sequence). The CDR3 bases are TGCAGTGCTATTCAGACTAGCGGGAGGCCAGATACGCAGTATTTT. Translation: CSAIQTSGRPDTQYF.

On this clonotype: Since a much larger clone is just one base distant, this may be a read error. CDR3 sequence reads: CARSRAGTYNEQFF. Here the CDR3 DNA reads TGTGCCCGCAGTCGAGCGGGGACGTACAATGAGCAGTTCTTC. The chain recombines TRBV6-6 with TRBJ2-1; the match to TRBD2 covers 7 bases. The length of the CDR3 is 14 residues. CDR1 is MNHNY and CDR2 is SVGAGI in the germline V gene (reference sequence).

CDR3 amino acids: CSVLISVPQHF. The CDR3 DNA follows: TGCAGCGTACTGATATCCGTTCCCCAGCATTTT. The V and J genes are TRBV29-1 and TRBJ1-5; no reliable D call. This CDR3 region has 11 residues. CDR1 and CDR2 (germline): SQVTM, ANQGSEA. V gave up 6 bases and J gave up 10 bases, with 13 bases separating them. The full variable domain, with the rest looked up from reference TRBV29-1 and TRBJ1-5, is SAVISQKPSRDICQRGTSLTIQCQVDSQVTMMFWYRQQPGQSLTLIATANQGSEATYESGFVIDKFPISRPNLTFSTLTVSNMSPEDSSIYLCSVLISVPQHFGDGTRLSIL.

This chain links TRBV6-6 with TRBJ1-1; TRBD1 is a possible D gene (5 bases). The CDR3 totals 12 residues. CDR1 is MNHNY and CDR2 is SVGAGI in the germline V gene (reference sequence). Trimming stripped 9 bases from V and 8 bases from J, with 16 bases between. The CDR3 bases are TGTGCCAGTGACCTCCAGGGTAGGGAAGCTTTCTTT. It is translated as CASDLQGREAFF.

The chain employs TRBV6-1 and TRBJ2-7, with unresolved D. The V gene lost 2 bases and the J gene lost 5 bases, with 16 bases spanning the gap. The CDR3 has 15 amino acids. The germline V gene has CDR1 MNHNS and CDR2 SASEGT. CDR3 DNA sequence: TGTGCCAGCAGTGAAAATTGGGCCACCAGCCACGAGCAGTACTTC. Protein: CASSENWATSHEQYF.

This clonotype was counted only a few times. V usage is TRBV18 and J usage is TRBJ2-7, with 8 bases fitting TRBD1. CDR1 and CDR2 from the germline V gene are KGHSH and LQKENI. The ends lost 6 bases at V and 1 base at J; junction bases unmatched: 11. The CDR3 spans 16 residues. DNA of the CDR3: TGTGCCAGCTCCCCGGACCGGGACAGGTTTTCCTACGAGCAGTACTTC. The encoded protein is CASSPDRDRFSYEQYF.

In this sample, this clonotype turned up a few times. The chain combines TRBV7-6 with TRBJ2-1; D is unresolved. The CDR3 has 13 residues. The V gene's germline CDR1 is SGHVS and CDR2 FNYEAQ. Trimming took 2 bases from V and 5 from J, leaving 7 bases between them. The DNA for the CDR3 is TGTGCCAGCAGCTTATCTCGGAACAATGAGCAGTTCTTC. As protein: CASSLSRNNEQFF.

The chain employs TRBV28 and TRBJ1-1, with D perhaps matching TRBD1 (6 bases). V was shortened by 6 bases and J by 10 bases, with 15 bases between the two germline ends. The CDR3 consists of 12 residues. The germline V gene encodes CDR1 MDHEN and CDR2 SYDVKM. CDR3 residues: CASRMQGRRAFF. CDR3 sequence (DNA): TGTGCCAGCAGAATGCAGGGGAGACGAGCTTTCTTT.

This chain connects TRBV20-1 to TRBJ2-7; D is unresolved. The germline gives CDR1 DFQATT, CDR2 SNEGSKA (reference sequence). This CDR3 contains 13 residues. Trimming cost V 0 bases and J 2 bases, with 8 bases left between them. The CDR3 DNA sequence: TGCAGTGCTAGAGAAGGCAATCCCTACGAGCAGTACTTC. Translation: CSAREGNPYEQYF.

This clonotype was recorded a few times. This rearrangement joins TRBV6-5 to TRBJ1-5; D is undetermined. V dropped 6 bases and J dropped 2 bases, with 8 bases sitting between them. Germline V CDR1 and CDR2: MNHEY, SVGAGI. The CDR3 has 13 residues. As DNA, the CDR3 is TGTGCCAGCAGCGGTTACGGCAATCAGCCCCAGCATTTT. As protein: CASSGYGNQPQHF.

This clonotype was counted ten times or more. The chain combines TRBV10-3 with TRBJ2-7, with TRBD2 as a possible D gene (5 bases). CDR1 is ENHRY and CDR2 is SYGVKD in the germline V gene. The CDR3 contains 14 residues. With 2 bases removed from V and 6 bases from J, the gap between germline ends came to 14 bases. The CDR3, as DNA: TGTGCCATCAGTGAGCGAAGCGACGGAGGCGAGCAGTACTTC. It encodes CAISERSDGGEQYF.